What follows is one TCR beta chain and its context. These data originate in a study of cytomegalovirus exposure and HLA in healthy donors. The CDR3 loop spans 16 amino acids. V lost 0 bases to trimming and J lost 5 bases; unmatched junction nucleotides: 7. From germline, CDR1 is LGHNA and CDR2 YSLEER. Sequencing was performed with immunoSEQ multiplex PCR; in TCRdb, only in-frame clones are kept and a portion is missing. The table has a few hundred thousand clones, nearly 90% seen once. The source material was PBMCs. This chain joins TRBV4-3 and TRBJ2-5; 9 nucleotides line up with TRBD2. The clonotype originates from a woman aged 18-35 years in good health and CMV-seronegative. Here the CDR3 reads CASSQDFAGGLETQYF. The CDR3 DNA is TGCGCCAGCAGCCAAGATTTCGCGGGGGGGCTCGAGACCCAGTACTTC.